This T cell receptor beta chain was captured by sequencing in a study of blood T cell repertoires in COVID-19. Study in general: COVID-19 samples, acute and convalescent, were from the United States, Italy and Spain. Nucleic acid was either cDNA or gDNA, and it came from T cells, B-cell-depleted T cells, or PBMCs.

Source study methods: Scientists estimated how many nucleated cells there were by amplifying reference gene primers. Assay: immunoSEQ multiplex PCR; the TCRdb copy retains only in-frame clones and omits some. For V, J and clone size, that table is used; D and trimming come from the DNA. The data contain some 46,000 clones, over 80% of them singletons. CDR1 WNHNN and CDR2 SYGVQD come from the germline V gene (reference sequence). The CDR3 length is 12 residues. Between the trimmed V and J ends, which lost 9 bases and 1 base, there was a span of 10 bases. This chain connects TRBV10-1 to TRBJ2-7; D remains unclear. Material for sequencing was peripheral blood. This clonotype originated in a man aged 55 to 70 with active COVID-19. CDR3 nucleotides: TGCGCCAGGATTCTAGGTTCCTACGAGCAGTACTTC. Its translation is CARILGSYEQYF.